The 21 T cell receptor beta chains below come from one sample, sequenced in a study of cytomegalovirus exposure and HLA in healthy donors. The PCR ran on 60 Vbeta and 13 Jbeta primers. Sequenced by immunoSEQ multiplex PCR; TCRdb stores in-frame clones only, minus some. The sample yields around 170,000 clones, around 80% seen once. The sequenced sample consisted of PBMCs. These TCRs come from a woman between 35 and 50 years old in good health and CMV-seronegative.

The chain couples TRBV4-1 to TRBJ1-1, with 7 bases identical to TRBD1. Germline CDR1 MGHRA, CDR2 YSYEKL. After removal of 0 bases from V and 1 base from J, the junction contained 5 bases not matched to a gene. The CDR3 has 16 amino acids. As DNA, the CDR3 is TGCGCCAGCAGCCAAGAGCATACAGGGGCGAACACTGAAGCTTTCTTT. Protein: CASSQEHTGANTEAFF.

This clone appeared once. This rearrangement joins TRBV6-5 to TRBJ2-1; TRBD2 matches at 9 bases. Unmatched junction bases numbered 9, after V lost 7 bases and J lost 11 bases. The germline V gene encodes CDR1 MNHEY and CDR2 SVGAGI. This CDR3 is 13 amino acids long. The CDR3 region is CASTLGLATQQFF. The DNA of the CDR3 is TGTGCCAGCACCCTAGGACTAGCGACTCAGCAGTTCTTC.

The rearrangement joins TRBV15 to TRBJ2-7, with D tentatively TRBD2 (6 bases). From germline, CDR1 is LNHNV and CDR2 YYDKDF (reference sequence). V lost 3 bases and J 4 bases, leaving 16 bases between the germline ends. The CDR3 extends over 15 amino acids. The CDR3 is CATSSHQRGGYEQYF. The CDR3 nucleotides are TGTGCCACCAGCAGCCACCAGAGGGGAGGTTACGAGCAGTACTTC.

The chain joins TRBV4-2 to TRBJ1-6; 7 nucleotides agree with TRBD1. Germline V gene data show CDR1 as LGHNA and CDR2 as YNFKEQ. V gave up 2 bases and J gave up 5 bases; unmatched junction bases: 9. The CDR3 is 17 residues long. In DNA, the CDR3 is TGTGCCAGCAGCCAATCGACAGGGAGCTCGGATAATTCACCCCTCCACTTT. It yields the protein CASSQSTGSSDNSPLHF.

The chain uses TRBV11-2 and TRBJ2-7; 7 nucleotides match TRBD2. V lost 4 bases to trimming and J lost 5 bases; unmatched junction nucleotides: 2. This CDR3 region has 12 residues. Germline CDR1 and CDR2: SGHAT and FQNNGV. CDR3: CASSSLADEQYF. The CDR3 DNA sequence: TGTGCCAGCAGCTCTCTAGCGGACGAGCAGTACTTC. The full variable domain, its missing parts supplied by reference TRBV11-2 and TRBJ2-7, is EAGVAQSPRYKIIEKRQSVAFWCNPISGHATLYWYQQILGQGPKLLIQFQNNGVVDDSQLPKDRFSAERLKGVDSTLKIQPAKLEDSAVYLCASSSLADEQYFGPGTRLTVT.

The genes are TRBV13 and TRBJ1-2; D is possibly TRBD1 (5 bases). Looked up from germline, CDR1 is PRHDT and CDR2 is FYEKMQ (reference sequence). The CDR3 contains 14 residues. The germline V and J ends were trimmed by 5 bases and 5 bases, with 15 bases remaining between them. CDR3 amino acids: CASSPGPGEYGYTF. CDR3 in DNA: TGTGCCAGCAGCCCCGGTCCGGGGGAGTATGGCTACACCTTC. The whole variable domain, filled in from reference TRBV13 and TRBJ1-2, reads AAGVIQSPRHLIKEKRETATLKCYPIPRHDTVYWYQQGPGQDPQFLISFYEKMQSDKGSIPDRFSAQQFSDYHSELNMSSLELGDSALYFCASSPGPGEYGYTFGSGTRLTVV.

This clone was found once. The V gene is TRBV28, the J gene TRBJ1-5; D is ambiguous. Trimming stripped 2 bases from V and 3 bases from J, with 14 bases between. This CDR3 is built from 16 residues. CDR1 is MDHEN, CDR2 SYDVKM, per germline. The CDR3 reads CASSLAAGFLNQPQHF. CDR3 coding DNA: TGTGCCAGCAGTTTAGCGGCCGGCTTCCTCAATCAGCCCCAGCATTTT.

The chain couples TRBV14 to TRBJ2-3; weak D call: TRBD2 (5 bases). This CDR3 has 15 amino acids. V was pared by 4 bases and J by 0 bases, with 11 bases between. The germline V gene has CDR1 SGHDN and CDR2 FVKESK. This chain's CDR3 is CASSPGRTSTDTQYF. CDR3 in DNA: TGTGCCAGCAGCCCCGGACGGACTAGCACAGATACGCAGTATTTT.

The chain recombines TRBV30 with TRBJ2-5, with 8 bases lining up with TRBD1. The J call is uncertain, as TRBJ2-7 better fits the DNA end. Germline values: CDR1 GTSNPN, CDR2 SVGIG (reference sequence). The CDR3 extends over 14 amino acids. CDR3 nucleotide sequence: TGTGCCTGGAAAGGGACAGGACTTACCTACGAGCAGTACTTC. Its protein is CAWKGTGLTYEQYF.

This chain uses TRBV15 with TRBJ2-3; 9 bases are a match to TRBD1. Germline V gene data show CDR1 as LNHNV and CDR2 as YYDKDF (reference sequence). The CDR3 spans 13 residues. V was clipped by 2 bases and J by 9 bases; unmatched bases: 3. The CDR3 nucleotides are TGTGCCACCAGCAGAAAAACAGGGGGCACGCAGTATTTT. Protein product: CATSRKTGGTQYF.

The chain combines TRBV6-1 with TRBJ2-4; D is undetermined. With 6 bases removed from V and 6 bases from J, the gap between germline ends came to 15 bases. The CDR3 runs 14 residues. Germline CDR1 reads MNHNS; CDR2 reads SASEGT. This CDR3 is CASSPTPVRNIQYF. The CDR3 region has the DNA TGTGCCAGCAGCCCCACGCCCGTGAGAAACATTCAGTACTTC.

The V and J genes are TRBV18 and TRBJ2-5; possibly TRBD1 for D (6 bases). V lost 3 bases and J lost 5, with 16 bases in between. Germline V lookup: CDR1 KGHSH, CDR2 LQKENI. CDR3 length equals 15 residues. The CDR3 nucleotides read TGTGCCAGCTCACCTCCGGGACACGGGACGGAGACCCAGTACTTC. Amino acids: CASSPPGHGTETQYF.

This chain links TRBV19 with TRBJ1-1; 11 bases map to TRBD1. With V trimmed by 6 bases and J by 5 bases, 8 bases remained unmatched. CDR3 length: 15 amino acids. In germline, CDR1 is LNHDA, CDR2 SQIVND (reference sequence). The CDR3 reads CASRDPGTGGTEAFF. Here the CDR3 DNA reads TGTGCCAGTAGAGATCCCGGGACAGGGGGTACTGAAGCTTTCTTT.

The gene calls are TRBV11-2 and TRBJ1-2; 11 bases are a match to TRBD1. The CDR3 runs 14 residues. Germline loops: CDR1 SGHAT, CDR2 FQNNGV. V lost 5 bases, J lost 4 bases, and 3 bases stayed unmatched. The CDR3 protein is CASSPGTGGYGYTF. The CDR3 DNA reads as TGTGCCAGCAGCCCCGGGACAGGGGGCTATGGCTACACCTTC. Full variable domain (rest looked up from reference TRBV11-2 and TRBJ1-2): EAGVAQSPRYKIIEKRQSVAFWCNPISGHATLYWYQQILGQGPKLLIQFQNNGVVDDSQLPKDRFSAERLKGVDSTLKIQPAKLEDSAVYLCASSPGTGGYGYTFGSGTRLTVV.

This clone showed up just a few times. The chain recombines TRBV27 with TRBJ1-1; 8 bases are shared with TRBD1. The CDR3 has 15 residues. Germline-derived CDR1 and CDR2 are MNHEY and SMNVEV (reference sequence). V lost 0 bases to trimming and J lost 8 bases; unmatched junction nucleotides: 8. CDR3 loop: CASSLSEDREKEAFF. DNA of the CDR3: TGTGCCAGCAGTTTATCCGAGGACAGGGAAAAAGAAGCTTTCTTT.

The J gene is TRBJ1-4, the V gene TRBV20-1; possibly TRBD1 for D (5 bases). Between the trimmed V and J ends, which lost 3 bases and 12 bases, there was a span of 8 bases. Germline V gene lookup returns CDR1 DFQATT and CDR2 SNEGSKA (reference sequence). This CDR3 is 10 amino acids long. The chain's CDR3 is CSASGAQLFF. CDR3 sequence (DNA): TGCAGTGCTAGTGGGGCGCAACTGTTTTTT.

As DNA, the CDR3 is TGTGCCGGTACGCAGGCGAACACCGGGGAGCTGTTTTTT. This translates into CAGTQANTGELFF. V is TRBV6-6 and J is TRBJ2-2, with D uncertain. Germline lookup yields CDR1 MNHNY and CDR2 SVGAGI (reference sequence). Trimming shortened V by 11 bases and J by 0 bases, and 10 bases separated the two germline ends. The CDR3 is 13 amino acids.

This clone was detected only once. The V gene is TRBV29-1, the J gene TRBJ2-7; TRBD1 matches 7 bases. CDR1 is SQVTM and CDR2 is ANQGSEA in the germline V gene. The CDR3 is 14 residues long. V shed 6 bases and J 7 bases; nucleotides not matched to a gene: 15. CDR3 protein: CSVSIRGQNWEQYF. CDR3 sequence (DNA): TGCAGCGTAAGTATCCGGGGACAGAACTGGGAGCAGTACTTC.

This rearrangement joins TRBV14 to TRBJ2-3; D uncertain. The CDR3 runs 16 residues. Germline CDR1 reads SGHDN; CDR2 reads FVKESK. Trimming cost V 1 base and J 0 bases, with 11 bases left between them. The CDR3 sequence is CASSQVAGSSTDTQYF. The CDR3 DNA follows: TGTGCCAGCAGCCAAGTTGCCGGGTCTAGCACAGATACGCAGTATTTT.

The V and J genes are TRBV6-6 and TRBJ2-3; a possible D gene is TRBD1 (6 bases). Germline CDR1 and CDR2: MNHNY and SVGAGI (reference sequence). The CDR3 consists of 14 residues. The V gene lost 5 bases and the J gene lost 0 bases, with 9 bases spanning the gap. Here the CDR3 reads CASSRTDSTDTQYF. The CDR3 region has the DNA TGTGCCAGCAGTAGGACAGATAGCACAGATACGCAGTATTTT.

The chain links TRBV7-8 to TRBJ2-7, with 9 positions matching TRBD1. Germline CDR1 and CDR2: SGHVS and FQNEAQ. V trimming: 0 bases; J trimming: 1 base; junction bases outside the gene matches: 1. The CDR3 is made up of 15 amino acids. CDR3 in amino acids: CASSLAGTGSYEQYF. The CDR3 bases are TGTGCCAGCAGCTTAGCCGGGACAGGGTCCTACGAGCAGTACTTC.